This T cell receptor (beta chain) is from a study of beta chain features in type 1 diabetes. Study conclusions and caveats: Shortening that was moderate but significant affected the TCRB CDR3s of Type 1 diabetes patients in all four CD4+ subsets.

Trimming cost V 5 bases and J 2 bases, with 21 bases left between them. CDR1 is MDHEN and CDR2 is SYDVKM in the germline V gene. This CDR3 contains 17 residues. Worth noting for this clone: Its antigen is still unknown.

Reverse transcription of all isolated RNA meant that expressed TCRB transcripts were sequenced. Produced via immunoSEQ multiplex PCR; TCRdb's table is partial and in-frame only. Here the sample spans some 350,000 clones, approximately 13% being singletons. The sample consisted of naive CD4+ T cells from blood. The clonotype was recovered from a woman in her late teens or twenties with type 1 diabetes. This chain uses TRBV28 with TRBJ1-2; D not certain. CDR3: CASSVNPGAQRNYGYTF. The CDR3 coding sequence is TGTGCCAGCAGTGTAAATCCGGGAGCCCAACGAAACTATGGCTACACCTTC.